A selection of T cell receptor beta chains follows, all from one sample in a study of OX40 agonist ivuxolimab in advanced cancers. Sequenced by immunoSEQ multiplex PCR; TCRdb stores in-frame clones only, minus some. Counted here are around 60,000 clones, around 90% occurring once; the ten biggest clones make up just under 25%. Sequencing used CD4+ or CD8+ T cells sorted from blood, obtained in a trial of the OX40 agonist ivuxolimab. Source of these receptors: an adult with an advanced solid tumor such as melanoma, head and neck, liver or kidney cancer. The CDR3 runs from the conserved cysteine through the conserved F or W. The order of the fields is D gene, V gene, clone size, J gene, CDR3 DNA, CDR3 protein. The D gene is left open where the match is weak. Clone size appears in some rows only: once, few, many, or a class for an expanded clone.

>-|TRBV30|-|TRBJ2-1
TGTGCCTGGAGGTGGGGAGTTTACAATGAGCAGTTCTTC
CAWRWGVYNEQFF
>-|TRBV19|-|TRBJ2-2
TGTGCCAGTACCATGCAGGGTGGATCGGCCGGGGAGCTGTTTTTT
CASTMQGGSAGELFF
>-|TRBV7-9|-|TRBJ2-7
TGTGCCAGCACCCTTGAGGAGGGTGGCGTCTACGAGCAGTACTTC
CASTLEEGGVYEQYF
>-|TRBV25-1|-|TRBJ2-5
TGTGCCAGCAGTGTCAGGGGCGGGGAGGAGACCCAGTACTTC
CASSVRGGEETQYF
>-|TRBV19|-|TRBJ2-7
TGTGCCAGTAGTATAACCAGCGGCTCCTACGAGCAGTACTTC
CASSITSGSYEQYF
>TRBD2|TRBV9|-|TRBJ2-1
TGTGCCAGCAGCGTAATAGCGGGAGGATACAATGAGCAGTTCTTC
CASSVIAGGYNEQFF
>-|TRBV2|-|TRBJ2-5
TGTGCCAGCAGTCCCCCCAGCCGGGAGACCCAGTACTTC
CASSPPSRETQYF
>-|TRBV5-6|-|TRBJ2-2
TGTGCCAGCAGCTTGGTCTGGGAAACCGGGGAGCTGTTTTTT
CASSLVWETGELFF
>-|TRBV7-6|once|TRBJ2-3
TGTGCCAGCAGCTCCCTGGTGAGAGGAGATACGCAGTATTTT
CASSSLVRGDTQYF
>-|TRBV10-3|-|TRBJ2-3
TGTGCCACAGGACATCGCACAGATACGCAGTATTTT
CATGHRTDTQYF
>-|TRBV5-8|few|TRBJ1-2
TGTGCCAGCAGCTTAGGGGAGCGGAGTGGCTACACCTTC
CASSLGERSGYTF
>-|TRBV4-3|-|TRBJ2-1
TGCGCCAGCAGCCAAGCGCCGGGGGCGGGTGAGCAGTTCTTC
CASSQAPGAGEQFF
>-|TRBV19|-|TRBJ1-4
TGTGCCAGTAGTCGCCCGAATGAAAAACTGTTTTTT
CASSRPNEKLFF
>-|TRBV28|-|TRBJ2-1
TGTGCCAGCAGTTTATTCAGGCAGATAACCTCGAATGAGCAGTTCTTC
CASSLFRQITSNEQFF
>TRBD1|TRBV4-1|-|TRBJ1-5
TGCGCCAGCAGCCAAGAGGGGACAGGGTATAGCAATCAGCCCCAGCATTTT
CASSQEGTGYSNQPQHF
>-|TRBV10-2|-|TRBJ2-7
TGCGCCAGCAGTGACTTGGGACCCTACGAGCAGTACTTC
CASSDLGPYEQYF
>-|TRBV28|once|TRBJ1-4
TGTGCCAGCAGTTTACGGGGGGGCGGAGGAAGTGCAACTAATGAAAAACTGTTTTTT
CASSLRGGGGSATNEKLFF
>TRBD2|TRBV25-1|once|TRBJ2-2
TGTGCCAGCAGTGCCCTACTAGCGGGAGTTGCCGGGGAGCTGTTTTTT
CASSALLAGVAGELFF
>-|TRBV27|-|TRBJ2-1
TGTGCCAGCAGTTCGGGTCGCTACAATGAGCAGTTCTTC
CASSSGRYNEQFF
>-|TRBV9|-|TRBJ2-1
TGTGCCAGCAGCCCGGGGCCTAATGAGCAGTTCTTC
CASSPGPNEQFF